Listed below are T cell receptor beta chains from one sample, sequenced in a study of a mutant IDH1 vaccine in newly diagnosed glioma. Here immunoSEQ multiplex PCR was the method, and the copy in TCRdb shows in-frame clones only, minus some. The sample contains 31,000 or so clones, 80% to 85% of which appear only once. Antigen specificity for these receptors is unknown. The sample here was PBMCs, taken from a glioma patient whose treatment included an IDH1 peptide vaccine. These receptors were collected from a man aged 25 to 45 with glioma. The CDR3 runs from the conserved cysteine through the conserved F or W. D genes are given only for firm matches. Some rows mark clone size as missing; the rest say once, few, many or name a class of expanded clone.

once,TRBV6-1,NA,TRBJ2-7,TGTGCCAGCAGTGGCAGGGGAGACGGCGAGCAGTACTTC,CASSGRGDGEQYF
NA,TRBV6-6,TRBD1,TRBJ1-6,TGTGCCAGCAGTTACGGACCCGGGACAGGGGTTTCACCCCTCCACTTT,CASSYGPGTGVSPLHF
NA,TRBV11-3,TRBD2,TRBJ2-1,TGTGCCAGCAGCTTGAGGCGGGAGAGCAGTAATGAGCAGTTCTTC,CASSLRRESSNEQFF
NA,TRBV7-9,NA,TRBJ1-1,TGTGCCAGCAGCACAGACGTAAGGCCTGAAGCTTTCTTT,CASSTDVRPEAFF
NA,TRBV29-1,TRBD1,TRBJ1-1,TGCAGCGTTGATTGGACAGGGGAACCGAACACTGAAGCTTTCTTT,CSVDWTGEPNTEAFF
NA,TRBV7-9,NA,TRBJ2-1,TGTGCCAGTGGATGGACTGGCGGGGCCAATGAGCAGTTCTTC,CASGWTGGANEQFF
NA,TRBV5-1,NA,TRBJ2-6,TGCGCCAGCAGCTCAGGGGCTTTCTCTGGGGCCAACGTCCTGACTTTC,CASSSGAFSGANVLTF
NA,TRBV19,TRBD2,TRBJ2-6,TGTGCCAGTAGTATGGGAGGGTCTGGGGCCAACGTCCTGACTTTC,CASSMGGSGANVLTF
few,TRBV15,NA,TRBJ1-5,TGTGCCACCAGCCCACGGACTTTCCAGCCCCAGCATTTT,CATSPRTFQPQHF
NA,TRBV5-4,TRBD1,TRBJ2-3,TGTGCCAGCAGCTATAAGGACAGGCGCACAGATACGCAGTATTTT,CASSYKDRRTDTQYF
NA,TRBV9,TRBD1,TRBJ1-2,TGTGCCAGCAGCTTGGGGACAGTCAACTATGGCTACACCTTC,CASSLGTVNYGYTF
NA,TRBV18,TRBD1,TRBJ2-5,TGTGCCAGCTCACCAGGTGGACAGGGAAGGGGGACCCAGTACTTC,CASSPGGQGRGTQYF
NA,TRBV5-1,NA,TRBJ1-4,TGCGCCAGCAGCTTCGGTACAGGGCCTAATGAAAAACTGTTTTTT,CASSFGTGPNEKLFF
NA,TRBV9,NA,TRBJ1-1,TGTGCCAGCAGCGGGTGGGGGGGCCGGACTGAAGCTTTCTTT,CASSGWGGRTEAFF
NA,TRBV27,NA,TRBJ2-1,TGTGCCAGCACCCTAGGCTGGATGCAGTTCTTC,CASTLGWMQFF
NA,TRBV7-2,NA,TRBJ2-7,TGTGCCAGCAGCATTCCAAGCCAGATCGAGCAGTACTTC,CASSIPSQIEQYF
NA,TRBV7-2,NA,TRBJ2-7,TGTGCCAGCAGCTTAGCAGGACAGCCGTACGAGCAGTACTTC,CASSLAGQPYEQYF
NA,TRBV2,NA,TRBJ2-7,TGTGCCAGCAGTGAGGTCAGCGTGGGATACGAGCAGTACTTC,CASSEVSVGYEQYF
once,TRBV7-8,NA,TRBJ1-1,TGTGCCAGCAGCTTAGAAAACAGGGATAACACTGAAGCTTTCTTT,CASSLENRDNTEAFF
NA,TRBV2,NA,TRBJ1-4,TGTGCCAGCAGTGTGGCGAATGAAAAACTGTTTTTT,CASSVANEKLFF
few,TRBV6-1,TRBD1,TRBJ1-1,TGTGCCAGCAGTGATTCCGGGACAGCGAACACTGAAGCTTTCTTT,CASSDSGTANTEAFF